Following are 10 T cell receptor beta chains from one sample sequenced in a study of early T cells in non-severe SARS-CoV-2 infection. TCRdb itself ran the 5' RACE reads through MiXCR, one entry per CDR3 protein. Counted here are roughly 34,000 distinct CDR3 sequences, 4% to 5% occurring once; the ten biggest clones make up approximately 6.3%. Sequenced input: whole blood. The source is an adult who was a healthcare worker with PCR-confirmed SARS-CoV-2 infection or an uninfected control (not recorded which).

DNA of the CDR3: TGTGCCTCAAACGGCGGGTGGGATCAAGATACGCAGTATTTT. Translating it yields CASNGGWDQDTQYF. The chain recombines TRBV19 with TRBJ2-3; tentatively, D is TRBD2 (5 bases). This CDR3 spans 14 amino acids. Germline V CDR1 and CDR2: LNHDA, SQIVND (reference sequence). The germline V and J ends were trimmed by 11 bases and 5 bases, with 20 bases remaining between them. The full variable domain, its missing parts supplied by reference TRBV19 and TRBJ2-3, is DGGITQSPKYLFRKEGQNVTLSCEQNLNHDAMYWYRQDPGQGLRLIYYSQIVNDFQKGDIAEGYSVSREKKESFPLTVTSAQKNPTAFYLCASNGGWDQDTQYFGPGTRLTVL.

This clonotype came up many times. The V call is TRBV12-3 or TRBV12-4, the J call TRBJ2-2; 7 bases are shared with TRBD1. The ends lost 6 bases at V and 0 bases at J; junction bases unmatched: 7. This CDR3 has 16 residues. CDR3 DNA sequence: TGTGCCAGCAGACCGGACAGGTTCGCGAACACCGGGGAGCTGTTTTTT. Translating gives CASRPDRFANTGELFF.

Note on this clonotype: Just one base apart from a much larger clone, this may be a read error. In DNA form, the CDR3 reads TGTGCCACAGCAAGGACTGGCCATGACAATGAGCAGTTCTTC. It translates to CATARTGHDNEQFF. V gene TRBV7-3 combines with J gene TRBJ2-1; possibly TRBD2 for D (5 bases). The V gene's germline CDR1 is SGHTA and CDR2 FQGTGA. V gave up 10 bases and J gave up 5 bases, with 18 bases separating them. This CDR3 has 14 amino acids. Filled out from reference TRBV7-3 and TRBJ2-1, the complete variable domain reads GAGVSQTPSNKVTEKGKYVELRCDPISGHTALYWYRQSLGQGPEFLIYFQGTGAADDSGLPNDRFFAVRPEGSVSTLKIQRTERGDSAVYLCATARTGHDNEQFFGPGTRLTVL.

This clonotype was observed at least ten times. The chain couples TRBV13 to TRBJ2-1; TRBD1 matches 7 bases. The V and J ends lost 0 bases and 6 bases, in that order; junction bases with no gene match: 5. Germline lookup yields CDR1 PRHDT and CDR2 FYEKMQ (reference sequence). CDR3 length equals 15 residues. Here the CDR3 reads CASSLGDRVTNEQFF. CDR3 nucleotide sequence: TGTGCCAGCAGCTTAGGAGACAGGGTAACCAATGAGCAGTTCTTC.

This clonotype was seen ten or more times. J is TRBJ1-2 and V is TRBV5-5; TRBD1 might be the D (6 bases). The CDR3 loop spans 14 amino acids. Germline assignment: CDR1 SGHKS and CDR2 YYEKEE (reference sequence). V gave up 4 bases and J gave up 4 bases, with 14 bases separating them. The CDR3 here is CASSPVGQLYGYTF. The CDR3 DNA reads TGTGCCAGCAGCCCCGTCGGACAGCTCTATGGCTACACCTTC.

The table lists this clonotype with many counts. The chain employs TRBV7-3 and TRBJ2-1, with 11 positions matching TRBD2. CDR1 and CDR2 (germline): SGHTA, FQGTGA. The CDR3 loop spans 15 amino acids. The trim removed 5 bases at V and 7 bases at J, leaving 7 bases unmatched. The DNA of the CDR3 is TGTGCCAGCAGCCCGACTAGCGGGGCCTTTAATGAGCAGTTCTTC. It is translated as CASSPTSGAFNEQFF.

This clonotype was seen ten or more times. The chain links TRBV7-6 to TRBJ2-1; maybe TRBD2 (6 bases). V was trimmed by 6 bases and J by 9 bases, leaving 9 bases between them. CDR1 and CDR2 (germline): SGHVS, FNYEAQ. The CDR3 contains 11 residues. The CDR3 spells CASSTGVEQFF. CDR3 in DNA: TGTGCCAGCAGTACGGGGGTTGAGCAGTTCTTC.

A word on this clonotype: A single base separates this from a much larger clone, so it may be a read error. The gene calls are TRBV10-3 and TRBJ1-5; 10 nucleotides align to TRBD1. Germline values: CDR1 ENHRY, CDR2 SYGVKD. CDR3 length: 13 residues. DNA of the CDR3: TGTACCACCGGACAGGGGGGGATGGAGCCCCAGCATTTT. Translated: CTTGQGGMEPQHF.

The V call is TRBV9, the J call TRBJ2-1, with D perhaps matching TRBD2 (7 bases). This CDR3 contains 15 residues. Trimming removed 4 bases from V and 4 bases from J, with 15 bases in between. CDR1 and CDR2 (germline): SGDLS, YYNGEE. The CDR3 sequence: CASSPTGGAYNEQFF. Here the CDR3 DNA reads TGTGCCAGCAGCCCTACTGGGGGGGCATACAATGAGCAGTTCTTC. The full variable domain, in which reference TRBV9 and TRBJ2-1 provide the parts outside the CDR3, is DSGVTQTPKHLITATGQRVTLRCSPRSGDLSVYWYQQSLDQGLQFLIQYYNGEERAKGNILERFSAQQFPDLHSELNLSSLELGDSALYFCASSPTGGAYNEQFFGPGTRLTVL.

The sample holds a few counts of this clonotype. The chain employs TRBV9 and TRBJ2-3; the D is unclear. The germline V and J ends were trimmed by 2 bases and 5 bases, with 3 bases remaining between them. CDR1 is SGDLS, CDR2 YYNGEE, per germline. The CDR3 spans 11 residues. The DNA for the CDR3 is TGTGCCAGCAGCGTCGAAGATACGCAGTATTTT. This translates into CASSVEDTQYF.